The 18 T cell receptor beta chains below were found in one sample sequenced in a study of CD8 T cells in ankylosing spondylitis. TCRdb recomputed calls from the 5' RACE reads with MiXCR, one row per CDR3 protein. This sample yields 100,000 or so distinct CDR3 sequences, of which 20% to 30% are seen a single time; around an eighth belongs to the top ten. Sequencing was done on a sample of synovial fluid, either unsorted or a sorted T cell fraction (not recorded which). These receptor sequences come from a male donor with ankylosing spondylitis.

The rearrangement links TRBV3-1 to TRBJ2-2, with TRBD2 matching over 16 bases. Germline trimming cut 6 bases from V and 4 bases from J; bases unmatched to any gene: 5. Germline V gene data show CDR1 as LGHDT and CDR2 as YNNKEL (reference sequence). The CDR3 is made up of 17 amino acids. The chain's CDR3 is CASSYGTSGRGTGELFF. In nucleotides, the CDR3 is TGTGCCAGCAGTTACGGGACTAGCGGGAGGGGCACCGGGGAGCTGTTTTTT.

This sequence joins TRBV10-3 and TRBJ2-3; TRBD2 aligns across 9 bases. The CDR3 is 14 residues long. Germline values: CDR1 ENHRY, CDR2 SYGVKD. J gave up 0 bases and V 8 bases, and 3 bases lay outside the gene matches. The CDR3 region is CAIGTSGSTDTQYF. CDR3 sequence (DNA): TGTGCCATCGGCACTAGCGGGAGCACAGATACGCAGTATTTT.

The chain joins TRBV10-3 to TRBJ2-1, with 8 positions matching TRBD1. The CDR3 runs to 15 residues. Trimming removed 4 bases from V and 7 bases from J; junction bases left unmatched: 9. The germline V gene has CDR1 ENHRY and CDR2 SYGVKD. This chain's CDR3 is CAISGGGTGVNEQFF. CDR3 DNA sequence: TGTGCCATCAGTGGGGGTGGGACAGGCGTAAATGAGCAGTTCTTC.

The J gene is TRBJ1-1, the V gene TRBV6-1; TRBD1 matches at 7 bases. The CDR3 totals 12 residues. The germline gives CDR1 MNHNS, CDR2 SASEGT. Written as DNA, the CDR3 is TGTGCATTGACAGGGCCCAACACTGAAGCTTTCTTT. This encodes CALTGPNTEAFF.

This clonotype was observed at least ten times. The chain combines TRBV9 with TRBJ2-2; a weak D match, TRBD1 (5 bases). From germline, CDR1 is SGDLS and CDR2 YYNGEE. Trimming took off 4 bases at V and 7 bases at J, with 11 bases between the two ends. The CDR3 contains 13 residues. CDR3: CASSPRQGGELFF. CDR3 coding DNA: TGTGCCAGCAGCCCCCGCCAGGGCGGGGAGCTGTTTTTT.

This chain connects TRBV3-1 to TRBJ2-7, with D uncertain. Trimming cost V 5 bases and J 6 bases, with 11 bases left between them. Germline CDR1 is LGHDT and CDR2 is YNNKEL (reference sequence). The CDR3 sequence is 12 residues long. CDR3 sequence (DNA): TGTGCCAGCAGCGTCCTCGGCAGCGAGCAGTACTTC. This translates into CASSVLGSEQYF.

The CDR3 DNA sequence: TGTGCCAGCAGCTTAGGGGGACAGGTCTACAATGAGCAGTTCTTC. Its translation: CASSLGGQVYNEQFF. The J gene is TRBJ2-1, the V gene TRBV11-3, with 8 bases that match TRBD1. The V and J ends lost 1 base and 3 bases, in that order; junction bases with no gene match: 2. CDR3 size: 15 residues. The germline CDR1 and CDR2 sequences are SGHNT and YENEEA.

The chain has TRBV27 and TRBJ1-5, with TRBD1 as a possible D gene (5 bases). The CDR3 is made up of 16 amino acids. Germline lookup yields CDR1 MNHEY and CDR2 SMNVEV (reference sequence). Trimming shortened V by 4 bases and J by 1 base, and 14 bases separated the two germline ends. CDR3 DNA: TGTGCCAGCAGTTCCGCCGGGACCAGAAGCAATCAGCCCCAGCATTTT. Residues: CASSSAGTRSNQPQHF.

This clonotype appeared a few times. The rearrangement links TRBV29-1 to TRBJ2-7; TRBD1 matches at 8 bases. This CDR3 is 12 amino acids long. Germline trimming cut 7 bases from V and 3 bases from J; bases unmatched to any gene: 5. Germline V gives CDR1 SQVTM, CDR2 ANQGSEA. In nucleotides, the CDR3 is TGCAGCGCCCGGGACAGGCTCTACGAGCAGTACTTC. Its translation is CSARDRLYEQYF.

The gene calls are TRBV20-1 and TRBJ2-1; no firm D call. V was clipped by 5 bases and J by 0 bases, with 11 bases between them. This CDR3 has 14 residues. CDR1 and CDR2 from the germline V gene are DFQATT and SNEGSKA (reference sequence). This CDR3 reads CSAAPGSSYNEQFF. CDR3 nucleotides: TGCAGTGCTGCCCCTGGCAGCTCCTACAATGAGCAGTTCTTC.

The chain couples TRBV20-1 to TRBJ1-6; D not resolved. The CDR3 covers 17 residues. Germline-derived CDR1 and CDR2 are DFQATT and SNEGSKA (reference sequence). The V gene lost 0 bases and the J gene lost 1 base, with 13 bases spanning the gap. The DNA of the CDR3 is TGCAGTGCTAGAGAAGGCAGCCTGGGGTCCTATAATTCACCCCTCCACTTT. Residues: CSAREGSLGSYNSPLHF.

The gene calls are TRBV28 and TRBJ1-6; D gene uncertain. Trimming pared 7 bases from V and 0 bases from J, leaving 7 bases between. Germline assignment: CDR1 MDHEN and CDR2 SYDVKM. This CDR3 is 14 amino acids long. CDR3 in amino acids: CASKASSYNSPLHF. The DNA of the CDR3 is TGTGCCAGCAAGGCGAGCTCCTATAATTCACCCCTCCACTTT.

The V gene is TRBV20-1, the J gene TRBJ1-6; D unclear. V lost 1 base, J lost 10 bases, and 8 bases lay in between. The CDR3 extends over 12 amino acids. Looked up from germline, CDR1 is DFQATT and CDR2 is SNEGSKA (reference sequence). The CDR3 region has the DNA TGCAGTGCTAGAGTAGCGGGATCACCCCTCCACTTT. This encodes CSARVAGSPLHF.

Only a few counts were recorded for this clonotype. V usage is TRBV20-1 and J usage is TRBJ2-7; 9 positions match TRBD2. J was trimmed by 5 bases and V by 5 bases; bases with no gene match: 7. CDR1 DFQATT and CDR2 SNEGSKA come from the germline V gene (reference sequence). The CDR3 is 13 amino acids. The CDR3 DNA is TGCAGTGCTGAGGCTAGCGGGACCAACGAGCAGTACTTC. It yields the protein CSAEASGTNEQYF.

This clonotype was detected a few times. V and J are TRBV3-1 and TRBJ2-7, with D possibly TRBD2 on 5 matching bases. This CDR3 region has 18 residues. Between the trimmed V and J ends, which lost 0 bases and 0 bases, there was a span of 18 bases. In germline, CDR1 is LGHDT, CDR2 YNNKEL (reference sequence). The CDR3 loop reads CASSQEVPGGGNSYEQYF. The DNA of the CDR3 is TGTGCCAGCAGCCAAGAGGTGCCAGGAGGAGGCAACTCCTACGAGCAGTACTTC.

J is TRBJ2-2 and V is TRBV7-9, with a weak D call TRBD1 (6 bases). The CDR3 is 13 amino acids. V was clipped by 4 bases and J by 8 bases, with 11 bases between them. CDR1 SEHNR and CDR2 FQNEAQ come from the germline V gene (reference sequence). The CDR3 nucleotides are TGTGCCAGCAGCTCAGGGGCCCGGGGGGAGCTGTTTTTT. As protein: CASSSGARGELFF.

The V and J genes are TRBV27 and TRBJ2-1; D is perhaps TRBD1 (5 bases). Germline assignment: CDR1 MNHEY and CDR2 SMNVEV (reference sequence). Deletions cut 5 bases from V and 2 bases from J, with 13 bases between. This CDR3 region has 15 residues. In DNA, the CDR3 is TGTGCCAGCAGTCCCTCCCTGGGGCCCTACAATGAGCAGTTCTTC. Translation gives CASSPSLGPYNEQFF.

This clonotype has a count of ten or more. The chain employs TRBV5-1 and TRBJ2-5; D is unresolved. The CDR3 spans 14 residues. V lost 1 base, J lost 5 bases, and 12 bases lay in between. CDR1 is SGHRS and CDR2 is YFSETQ in the germline V gene. CDR3 nucleotides: TGCGCCAGCAGCTTGATTGGGATCCGGGAGACCCAGTACTTC. Its translation is CASSLIGIRETQYF.